The 5 T cell receptor beta chains below were found in one sample sequenced in a study of cytomegalovirus exposure and HLA in healthy donors. The study ran its PCR with 60 Vbeta and 13 Jbeta primers. Measured with immunoSEQ multiplex PCR; TCRdb has only the in-frame clones, and not every one. This repertoire shows about 200,000 clones, 65% to 80% found once; its top ten account for less than 20%. The specimen sequenced was PBMCs. Receptor source: a man aged 35-49 years in good health and CMV-seronegative.

This clone came up a few times. The chain has TRBV18 and TRBJ1-5; TRBD1 aligns across 9 bases. Germline V gives CDR1 KGHSH, CDR2 LQKENI. CDR3 length equals 15 residues. V lost 3 bases to trimming and J lost 4 bases; unmatched junction nucleotides: 4. This CDR3 reads CASSPTGGGNQPQHF. The CDR3 coding sequence is TGTGCCAGCTCACCGACAGGGGGGGGGAATCAGCCCCAGCATTTT.

This sequence joins TRBV7-6 and TRBJ2-3; D ambiguous. Trimming left V 5 bases short and J 2 bases short, with 11 bases between. In germline, CDR1 is SGHVS, CDR2 FNYEAQ. The CDR3 totals 14 residues. The CDR3 coding sequence is TGTGCCAGCAGCCCCCGTAGAGACACAGATACGCAGTATTTT. Translation gives CASSPRRDTDTQYF.

The chain recombines TRBV4-3 with TRBJ2-7, with 10 bases lining up with TRBD1. Losses at the gene ends were 0 bases for V and 6 bases for J; bases not matched to a gene: 5. The CDR3 runs to 15 residues. The germline V gene has CDR1 LGHNA and CDR2 YSLEER. This chain's CDR3 is CASSQEWDRGGEQYF. The CDR3 bases are TGCGCCAGCAGCCAAGAATGGGACAGGGGTGGCGAGCAGTACTTC.

The gene calls are TRBV5-1 and TRBJ1-6; TRBD1 is a possible D gene (6 bases). This CDR3 region has 16 residues. V was clipped by 4 bases and J by 3 bases, with 14 bases between them. Germline values: CDR1 SGHRS, CDR2 YFSETQ. The CDR3 sequence: CASSLTGFGYNSPLHF. The CDR3 coding sequence is TGCGCCAGCAGCCTTACAGGGTTTGGCTATAATTCACCCCTCCACTTT.

The chain employs TRBV10-3 and TRBJ2-1; D perhaps matches TRBD1 (6 bases). V gave up 6 bases and J gave up 0 bases, with 9 bases separating them. CDR1 and CDR2 from the germline V gene are ENHRY and SYGVKD. CDR3 size: 14 residues. The CDR3 bases are TGTGCCATCAGCGACAGGACCTCCTACAATGAGCAGTTCTTC. This sequence encodes CAISDRTSYNEQFF.